The source of this TCR beta chain is a study of T cell repertoires in cytomegalovirus infection (dated by TCRdb to about 2019). Regarding the complete study: Recently identified HLA-C-restricted CMV epitopes, whose presentation resists viral immunomodulation, were targeted by peptide stimulations together with well-studied HLA-B-restricted epitopes. Because public TCR beta signatures pointed to carriage of CMV infection together with the matching HLA type, the HLA type of each donor mattered for the analysis. Summary of the overall study and its limitations: In both this cohort and an independent cohort of 352 donors, the cumulative frequency of public TCR beta family members distinguished carriers of CMV infection plus the relevant HLA type. The ex vivo response was dominated by HLA-C-restricted CMV-specific TCR beta clonotypes, and the single most frequent clonotype in two of eight donors was supplied by these HLA-C-restricted clonotypes.

According to the study, the label for this sample's treatment or condition signals: in vitro stimulation with specific CMV peptide epitopes to enrich CMV-specific T cells. Instrument used: Illumina HiSeq 1500. The raw public data were reprocessed by TCRdb itself: fastp quality trimming at Q25, MiXCR clonotype calling, in-frame beta chains only. Entries are consolidated by CDR3 protein sequence, retaining the most common genes and DNA. This sample comprises around 100,000 distinct CDR3 sequences, roughly 39% of them detected only once. The ten top clones hold about three quarters of the sample. Its CDR3 holds 14 amino acids, cysteine through phenylalanine. Kept here is only the CDR3 DNA, which spans 42 bases and is read in frame from base 1. V is trimmed back by 5 bases and J by 7 bases, and the junction contains 6 bases that no gene match accounts for. Points on this clonotype: What this receptor recognizes is not known. No base-level quality is on record; no much larger clone is a single base apart.

This chain is built from TRBV12-3 or TRBV12-4 and TRBJ1-5; 9 middle bases align to TRBD1. The source of this sequence is a human donor in good health (CMV status not recorded). Some clones in this sample may be carry-over from other donors' samples. The specimen was CD8+ T cells from cultured PBMCs, collected from culture after CMV antigen stimulation. The nucleotides are TGTGCCAGCAGTCCTACAGGGGGCAGGCAGCCCCAGCATTTT. Translated, it reads CASSPTGGRQPQHF.